Listed below are T cell receptor beta chains from one sample, sequenced in a study of T cell responses to AZD1222 COVID-19 vaccine. TCRdb keeps only in-frame clones here, not all; method: immunoSEQ multiplex PCR. The sample consists of 90,000 to 120,000 clones, around 90% of them appearing once. Sequenced material: peripheral blood, taken 28 days after the second AZD1222 dose. The source is an adult who received the AZD1222 COVID-19 vaccine. CDR3s include the opening cysteine and the closing phenylalanine or tryptophan. Each record gives: J gene, V gene, D gene, clone size, CDR3 DNA, CDR3 protein. The D gene is left open where the match is weak. Clone sizes are given selectively: once, few, many, or a class where the clone is expanded.

J gene: TRBJ1-1
V gene: TRBV7-2
D gene: -
clone size: -
CDR3 DNA: TGTGCCAGCAGCTTAGCTCTCCCCTCGGGGGGCATAGCTTTCTTT
CDR3 protein: CASSLALPSGGIAFF

J gene: TRBJ2-7
V gene: TRBV7-9
D gene: TRBD2
clone size: -
CDR3 DNA: TGTGCCAGCAGCTTGACTAGCGGGGCCGACGAGCAGTACTTC
CDR3 protein: CASSLTSGADEQYF

J gene: TRBJ2-1
V gene: TRBV28
D gene: -
clone size: -
CDR3 DNA: TGTGCCAGCAGCCGGACGTTAGTCTCCTACAATGAGCAGTTCTTC
CDR3 protein: CASSRTLVSYNEQFF

J gene: TRBJ2-2
V gene: TRBV5-1
D gene: -
clone size: -
CDR3 DNA: TGCGCCAGCAGCTTAAGGGTCATCTCCTCCGGGGAGCTGTTTTTT
CDR3 protein: CASSLRVISSGELFF

J gene: TRBJ1-3
V gene: TRBV19
D gene: -
clone size: -
CDR3 DNA: TGTGCCAGTAGTCCAAGACCGCCGGGCTCTGGAAACACCATATATTTT
CDR3 protein: CASSPRPPGSGNTIYF

J gene: TRBJ2-3
V gene: TRBV7-9
D gene: TRBD1
clone size: -
CDR3 DNA: TGTGCCAGCAGCTCACAAGGGACAGCTTACGGGAATACGCAGTATTTT
CDR3 protein: CASSSQGTAYGNTQYF

J gene: TRBJ2-7
V gene: TRBV7-9
D gene: TRBD1
clone size: once
CDR3 DNA: TGTGCCAGCAGCTCCCTGAGGGGACAGGGGGCTTACGAGCAGTACTTC
CDR3 protein: CASSSLRGQGAYEQYF

J gene: TRBJ2-5
V gene: TRBV4-3
D gene: -
clone size: few
CDR3 DNA: TGCGCCAGCAGCCAAGATCTCGGGGGCCAAGAGACCCAGTACTTC
CDR3 protein: CASSQDLGGQETQYF

J gene: TRBJ2-3
V gene: TRBV5-4
D gene: TRBD2
clone size: once
CDR3 DNA: TGTGCCAGCAGCTTGGTTAGCGGGGGGAGCACAGATACGCAGTATTTT
CDR3 protein: CASSLVSGGSTDTQYF

J gene: TRBJ1-1
V gene: TRBV3-1/TRBV3-2
D gene: -
clone size: -
CDR3 DNA: TGTGCCAGCAGCCCCACGGGCCGAATGAACACTGAAGCTTTCTTT
CDR3 protein: CASSPTGRMNTEAFF

J gene: TRBJ2-5
V gene: TRBV2
D gene: -
clone size: -
CDR3 DNA: TGTGCCAGCAGTGAGTACAGCAGCACCCAGTACTTC
CDR3 protein: CASSEYSSTQYF

J gene: TRBJ2-2
V gene: TRBV10-3
D gene: -
clone size: -
CDR3 DNA: TGTGCCATCAGTGAGGGGGTTCCCGGGACCGGGGAGCTGTTTTTT
CDR3 protein: CAISEGVPGTGELFF

J gene: TRBJ2-1
V gene: TRBV19
D gene: TRBD2
clone size: -
CDR3 DNA: TGTGCCAGTAGTATAGCCGGGGGGGACTACAATGAGCAGTTCTTC
CDR3 protein: CASSIAGGDYNEQFF

J gene: TRBJ2-5
V gene: TRBV3-1/TRBV3-2
D gene: -
clone size: -
CDR3 DNA: TGTGCCAGCAGCCAAGGAGGGGGGTCCGGGAAGACCCAGTACTTC
CDR3 protein: CASSQGGGSGKTQYF

J gene: TRBJ1-1
V gene: TRBV3-1/TRBV3-2
D gene: -
clone size: few
CDR3 DNA: TGTGCCAGCAGCCTACACGGATTTCCCTACTTT
CDR3 protein: CASSLHGFPYF

J gene: TRBJ1-2
V gene: TRBV18
D gene: -
clone size: -
CDR3 DNA: TGTGCCAGCTCACCACGAGTCAACAGCCCGCTTGGGGGCACCTTC
CDR3 protein: CASSPRVNSPLGGTF

J gene: TRBJ2-1
V gene: TRBV11-3
D gene: -
clone size: once
CDR3 DNA: TGTGCCAGCAGCCAGGTGAGCAGCGGGGAGCAGTTCTTC
CDR3 protein: CASSQVSSGEQFF

J gene: TRBJ2-5
V gene: TRBV14
D gene: -
clone size: -
CDR3 DNA: TGTGCCAGCAGCCCCGGCCTATTCTGGTCAGAGACCCAGTACTTC
CDR3 protein: CASSPGLFWSETQYF

J gene: TRBJ2-7
V gene: TRBV19
D gene: TRBD1
clone size: -
CDR3 DNA: TGTGCCAGTAGTGAACGACAGGGGGATCACTACGAGCAGTACTTC
CDR3 protein: CASSERQGDHYEQYF

J gene: TRBJ1-6
V gene: TRBV7-9
D gene: -
clone size: once
CDR3 DNA: TGTGCCAGCAGCTTAAGCCGGGACACCGAGGATTCACCCCTCCACTTT
CDR3 protein: CASSLSRDTEDSPLHF

J gene: TRBJ2-1
V gene: TRBV30
D gene: -
clone size: -
CDR3 DNA: TGTGCCTGGAGGCGGGATGAGCAGTTCTTC
CDR3 protein: CAWRRDEQFF

J gene: TRBJ2-2
V gene: TRBV5-6
D gene: -
clone size: few
CDR3 DNA: TGTGCCAGCAGCTTGGCCAGGGGCACCGGGGAGCTGTTTTTT
CDR3 protein: CASSLARGTGELFF

J gene: TRBJ2-7
V gene: TRBV3-1/TRBV3-2
D gene: -
clone size: -
CDR3 DNA: TGTGCCAGCAGCCGAGGGGCGAACGAGCAGTACTTC
CDR3 protein: CASSRGANEQYF

J gene: TRBJ2-4
V gene: TRBV11-2
D gene: -
clone size: once
CDR3 DNA: TGTGCCAGCAACCTAGGGGGGGGCTTAAACATTCAGTACTTC
CDR3 protein: CASNLGGGLNIQYF

J gene: TRBJ1-1
V gene: TRBV5-6
D gene: -
clone size: -
CDR3 DNA: TGTGCCAGCAGCGGCCGGACAGCGAACACTGAAGCTTTCTTT
CDR3 protein: CASSGRTANTEAFF

J gene: TRBJ1-1
V gene: TRBV9
D gene: -
clone size: once
CDR3 DNA: TGTGCCAGCAGCGTACCGGGCAACACTGAAGCTTTCTTT
CDR3 protein: CASSVPGNTEAFF

J gene: TRBJ2-5
V gene: TRBV6-5
D gene: TRBD2
clone size: -
CDR3 DNA: TGTGCCAGCAGTTACTGGGCAGCGGGGGGAGAGACCCAGTACTTC
CDR3 protein: CASSYWAAGGETQYF

J gene: TRBJ2-1
V gene: TRBV11-2
D gene: -
clone size: once
CDR3 DNA: TGTGCCAGCAGCTTTTTCAGAGCCGCGGGGTACAATGAGCAGTTCTTC
CDR3 protein: CASSFFRAAGYNEQFF

J gene: TRBJ2-3
V gene: TRBV7-2
D gene: TRBD2
clone size: -
CDR3 DNA: TGTGCCAGCAGCTTAGCTACTAGCGGGGGCACAGATACGCAGTATTTT
CDR3 protein: CASSLATSGGTDTQYF

J gene: TRBJ2-4
V gene: TRBV10-1
D gene: -
clone size: -
CDR3 DNA: TGCGCCAGCAGTGTTTACAGCATAAAGGTTGTAGCCAAAAACATTCAGTACTTC
CDR3 protein: CASSVYSIKVVAKNIQYF

J gene: TRBJ1-5
V gene: TRBV23-1
D gene: TRBD1
clone size: -
CDR3 DNA: TGCGCCAGCAGTCGAACGGGACAGGGGTATCAGCCCCAGCATTTT
CDR3 protein: CASSRTGQGYQPQHF

J gene: TRBJ2-2
V gene: TRBV2
D gene: TRBD1
clone size: once
CDR3 DNA: TGTGCCAGCAGGAGTAATAGACAGGGTACCGGGGAGCTGTTTTTT
CDR3 protein: CASRSNRQGTGELFF

J gene: TRBJ1-1
V gene: TRBV12-5
D gene: -
clone size: -
CDR3 DNA: TGTGCTAGTGGTTTTTATATAGGGGCTGCGGTGACTGAAGCTTTCTTT
CDR3 protein: CASGFYIGAAVTEAFF

J gene: TRBJ1-2
V gene: TRBV30
D gene: -
clone size: -
CDR3 DNA: TGTGCCTGGAGTACGGGACTCACGGGAGGCTACACCTTC
CDR3 protein: CAWSTGLTGGYTF

J gene: TRBJ1-2
V gene: TRBV28
D gene: -
clone size: few
CDR3 DNA: TGTGCCAGCAGTTCTCCCGCGACCGGGCAAGATGGCTACACCTTC
CDR3 protein: CASSSPATGQDGYTF

J gene: TRBJ1-2
V gene: TRBV28
D gene: -
clone size: -
CDR3 DNA: TGTGCCAACAAGGACATGTCGGCGGGCGGCTACACCTTC
CDR3 protein: CANKDMSAGGYTF